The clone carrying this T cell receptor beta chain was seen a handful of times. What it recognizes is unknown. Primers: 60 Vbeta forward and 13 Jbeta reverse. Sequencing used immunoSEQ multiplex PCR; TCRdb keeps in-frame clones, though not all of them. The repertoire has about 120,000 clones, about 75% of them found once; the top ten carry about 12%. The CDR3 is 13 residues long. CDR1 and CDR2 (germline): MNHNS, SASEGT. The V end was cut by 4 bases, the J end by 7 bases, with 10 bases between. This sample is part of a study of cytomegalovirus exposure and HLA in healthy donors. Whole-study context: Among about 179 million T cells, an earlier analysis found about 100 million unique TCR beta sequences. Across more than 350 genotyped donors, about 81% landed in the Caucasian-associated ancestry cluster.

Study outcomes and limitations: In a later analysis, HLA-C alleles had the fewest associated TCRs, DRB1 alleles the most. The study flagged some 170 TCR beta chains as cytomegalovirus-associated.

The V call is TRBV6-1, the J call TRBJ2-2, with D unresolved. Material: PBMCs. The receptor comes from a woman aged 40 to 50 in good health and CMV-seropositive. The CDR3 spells CASSGQELGELFF. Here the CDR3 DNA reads TGTGCCAGCAGTGGCCAAGAACTCGGGGAGCTGTTTTTT.